This note documents a single T cell receptor beta chain sequence. Its antigen remains unidentified. This sample includes further DNA sequences coding for the same CDR3. These data originate in a study of shared clonotypes between healthy human individuals. Across the study: Serving as donors were two women and a few men, whose ages spanned 18 to 49. Each donor's CD4 naive and CD4 memory cells filled three plates apiece, CD8 naive two, and CD8 memory one. Study-level points and caveats: Naive CD4 clonotype sharing across four donors was around 5%.

Sequencing was performed with immunoSEQ multiplex PCR; in TCRdb, only in-frame clones are kept and a portion is missing. This sample has 2 million to 3 million clones; around nine tenths occur once, and the top ten carry over 0.12%. The source is a man aged 18 to 29 in good health. Input material: naive CD4+ T cells sorted from blood. Subset here: CD45RA+ positively selected.

CDR3 sequence reads: CASSLGMVGETQYF. In nucleotides, the CDR3 is TGCGCCAGCAGCTTGGGGATGGTCGGGGAGACCCAGTACTTC. The chain joins TRBV5-1 to TRBJ2-5; unclear D gene. The CDR3 spans 14 residues. From germline, CDR1 is SGHRS and CDR2 YFSETQ. V dropped 0 bases and J dropped 5 bases, with 11 bases sitting between them.